One sample yielded the 20 T cell receptor beta chains listed below, sequenced in a study of cytomegalovirus exposure and HLA in healthy donors. Use of 60 Vbeta and 13 Jbeta primers characterized the PCR. TCRdb's copy holds only in-frame clones and misses some; the assay was immunoSEQ multiplex PCR. This sample's clone table lists roughly 120,000 clones. The sample taken for sequencing was PBMCs. These receptors were obtained from a man aged 18 to 35 in good health and CMV-seronegative.

This chain links TRBV9 with TRBJ1-2, with D tentatively TRBD1 (5 bases). V lost 3 bases to trimming and J lost 4 bases, with 16 bases between them. This CDR3 spans 15 amino acids. Germline V gene data show CDR1 as SGDLS and CDR2 as YYNGEE. The DNA for the CDR3 is TGTGCCAGCAGCGCGGACCTGGGGCTTAGCTATGGCTACACCTTC. As protein: CASSADLGLSYGYTF.

This chain connects TRBV19 to TRBJ1-2; 7 nucleotides line up with TRBD1. Germline loops: CDR1 LNHDA, CDR2 SQIVND (reference sequence). There are 16 residues in the CDR3. Losses at the gene ends were 5 bases for V and 2 bases for J; bases not matched to a gene: 11. This CDR3 is CASSFVQGMTNYGYTF. The CDR3 nucleotides are TGTGCCAGTAGTTTTGTACAGGGGATGACGAACTATGGCTACACCTTC. The variable domain in full, with the rest retrieved from reference TRBV19 and TRBJ1-2, is DGGITQSPKYLFRKEGQNVTLSCEQNLNHDAMYWYRQDPGQGLRLIYYSQIVNDFQKGDIAEGYSVSREKKESFPLTVTSAQKNPTAFYLCASSFVQGMTNYGYTFGSGTRLTVV.

CDR3 DNA: TGTGCCACCAGAAGGGACAGGGTAGTTGGGCAGCCCCAGCATTTT. As protein: CATRRDRVVGQPQHF. This chain joins TRBV15 and TRBJ1-5; TRBD1 aligns across 9 bases. Looked up from germline, CDR1 is LNHNV and CDR2 is YYDKDF (reference sequence). V shed 6 bases and J 7 bases; nucleotides not matched to a gene: 10. The CDR3 loop spans 15 amino acids.

The chain employs TRBV5-5 and TRBJ1-2; no reliable D call. The CDR3 is 14 residues long. The ends were cut back, 0 bases at V and 6 bases at J, with 12 bases in the middle. The germline V gene encodes CDR1 SGHKS and CDR2 YYEKEE (reference sequence). The CDR3 region has the DNA TGTGCCAGCAGCTTGGGGACTTATGAACATGGCTACACCTTC. Protein product: CASSLGTYEHGYTF.

The J gene is TRBJ1-1, the V gene TRBV5-4; 8 nucleotides align to TRBD1. Unmatched junction bases numbered 8, after V lost 4 bases and J lost 3 bases. CDR1 is SGHNT, CDR2 YYREEE, per germline (reference sequence). This CDR3 has 15 amino acids. The CDR3 region is CASSPQQGEYTEAFF. As DNA, the CDR3 is TGTGCCAGCAGCCCCCAACAGGGGGAGTACACTGAAGCTTTCTTT. The full variable domain, its missing parts supplied by reference TRBV5-4 and TRBJ1-1, is ETGVTQSPTHLIKTRGQQVTLRCSSQSGHNTVSWYQQALGQGPQFIFQYYREEENGRGNFPPRFSGLQFPNYSSELNVNALELDDSALYLCASSPQQGEYTEAFFGQGTRLTVV.

The V call is TRBV4-1, the J call TRBJ2-1, with D possibly TRBD2 on 5 matching bases. Germline-derived CDR1 and CDR2 are MGHRA and YSYEKL. This CDR3 is 14 amino acids long. Trimming pared 1 base from V and 7 bases from J, leaving 11 bases between. This CDR3 is CASSQALGGNEQFF. The CDR3 DNA reads as TGCGCCAGCAGCCAAGCACTAGGAGGTAATGAGCAGTTCTTC.

The V and J genes are TRBV27 and TRBJ2-6; D is ambiguous. The CDR3 runs to 16 residues. Trimming pared 1 base from V and 4 bases from J, leaving 11 bases between. Per the germline V gene, CDR1 is MNHEY and CDR2 is SMNVEV (reference sequence). CDR3 bases: TGTGCCAGCAGTTTATTCGGTCCCTCGGGGGCCAACGTCCTGACTTTC. It specifies CASSLFGPSGANVLTF.

Comments on this clone: Distinct nucleotide sequences in the sample also encode this CDR3. Here the CDR3 DNA reads TGTGCCAGCAGCGGCGGGAACACTGAAGCTTTCTTT. Translating gives CASSGGNTEAFF. The V call is TRBV7-9, the J call TRBJ1-1; no reliable D call. In germline, CDR1 is SEHNR, CDR2 FQNEAQ (reference sequence). CDR3 size: 12 residues. Trimming removed 5 bases at V and 1 base at J, with 5 bases between.

This chain uses TRBV6-5 with TRBJ1-5; 7 bases fit TRBD1. The CDR3 is made up of 14 amino acids. Germline CDR1 and CDR2: MNHEY and SVGAGI. J was trimmed by 5 bases and V by 6 bases; bases with no gene match: 7. CDR3 DNA: TGTGCCAGCAGCTTAACAGGGGCCCATCAGCCCCAGCATTTT. Amino acids: CASSLTGAHQPQHF.

The chain recombines TRBV7-6 with TRBJ1-6; D perhaps matches TRBD1 (5 bases). Per germline, CDR1 SGHVS and CDR2 FNYEAQ. The V end lost 2 bases, the J end lost 8 bases, and 13 bases lay between the germline ends. There are 15 residues in the CDR3. The CDR3 reads CASSLFRGADSPLHF. In DNA, the CDR3 is TGTGCCAGCAGCTTATTTAGGGGTGCAGATTCACCCCTCCACTTT.

The chain has TRBV2 and TRBJ1-5; D is undetermined. The CDR3 is 14 residues long. The ends were cut back, 3 bases at V and 5 bases at J, with 11 bases in the middle. CDR1 and CDR2 (germline): SNHLY, FYNNEI. The CDR3 DNA sequence: TGTGCCAGCAGTGAGGGTCACGAGGATCAGCCCCAGCATTTT. It codes for CASSEGHEDQPQHF.

This sequence joins TRBV27 and TRBJ1-1, with D perhaps TRBD1 (5 bases). Trimming took 5 bases from V and 3 from J, leaving 10 bases between them. Germline CDR1 is MNHEY and CDR2 is SMNVEV (reference sequence). The CDR3 has 13 amino acids. CDR3: CASSRGTYTEAFF. The CDR3 DNA sequence: TGTGCCAGCAGTCGGGGGACGTACACTGAAGCTTTCTTT.

The V call is TRBV28, the J call TRBJ2-5, with unresolved D. V dropped 6 bases and J dropped 5 bases, with 7 bases sitting between them. The CDR3 is 11 amino acids. Germline CDR1 and CDR2: MDHEN and SYDVKM. The CDR3 region is CASSRVETQYF. The CDR3 region has the DNA TGTGCCAGCAGCCGGGTCGAGACCCAGTACTTC.

V usage is TRBV11-2 and J usage is TRBJ1-2, with 7 bases fitting TRBD1. The J segment lost 6 bases and the V segment lost 5 bases, leaving 6 bases of the junction unmatched. This CDR3 has 13 residues. Germline V gives CDR1 SGHAT, CDR2 FQNNGV. The CDR3 region is CASSRQGGDGYTF. The CDR3 nucleotides read TGTGCCAGCAGCCGACAGGGTGGGGATGGCTACACCTTC.

The chain couples TRBV15 to TRBJ1-1; D remains unclear. Trimming removed 0 bases at V and 1 base at J, with 9 bases between. The V gene's germline CDR1 is LNHNV and CDR2 YYDKDF (reference sequence). This CDR3 is 15 amino acids long. As DNA, the CDR3 is TGTGCCACCAGCAGAGACCGACTGAGGAACACTGAAGCTTTCTTT. Translated, it gives CATSRDRLRNTEAFF.

V is TRBV18 and J is TRBJ2-1; 9 bases are a match to TRBD2. The CDR3 has 15 residues. V trimming: 6 bases; J trimming: 8 bases; junction bases outside the gene matches: 11. In germline, CDR1 is KGHSH, CDR2 LQKENI. The CDR3 DNA is TGTGCCAGCTCCCCAACCGGACTAGCGAGAGATGAGCAGTTCTTC. Translating it yields CASSPTGLARDEQFF.

The chain recombines TRBV30 with TRBJ1-1; D is perhaps TRBD1 (5 bases). The CDR3 spans 16 residues. The V end lost 2 bases, the J end lost 0 bases, and 16 bases lay between the germline ends. The V gene's germline CDR1 is GTSNPN and CDR2 SVGIG (reference sequence). The CDR3 sequence: CAWSLREELLNTEAFF. Written as DNA, the CDR3 is TGTGCCTGGAGTCTCAGGGAGGAATTATTGAACACTGAAGCTTTCTTT.

About this clone itself: Other DNA sequences in this specimen translate into the identical CDR3. This rearrangement joins TRBV6-4 to TRBJ2-3, with TRBD2 identical over 10 bases. The germline CDR1 and CDR2 sequences are MRHNA and SNTAGT. V dropped 2 bases and J dropped 2; count of bases not matched to a gene: 1. The CDR3 consists of 15 residues. The CDR3 spells CASSDSGGATDTQYF. The CDR3, as DNA: TGTGCCAGCAGTGACAGCGGGGGGGCCACAGATACGCAGTATTTT.

This chain connects TRBV5-1 to TRBJ2-5, with 9 bases identical to TRBD2. The V segment lost 4 bases and the J segment 2 bases; nucleotides outside the gene matches: 9. This CDR3 comprises 16 residues. In germline, CDR1 is SGHRS, CDR2 YFSETQ. The CDR3 protein is CASSPEGLARQETQYF. The CDR3 DNA is TGCGCCAGCAGCCCGGAGGGACTAGCTAGACAAGAGACCCAGTACTTC.

The J gene is TRBJ2-3, the V gene TRBV5-4; 10 nucleotides line up with TRBD1. Germline V lookup: CDR1 SGHNT, CDR2 YYREEE (reference sequence). The CDR3 runs 14 residues. After removal of 3 bases from V and 6 bases from J, the junction contained 4 bases not matched to a gene. The CDR3 protein is CASSYDRGPDTQYF. The CDR3 region has the DNA TGTGCCAGCAGCTACGACAGGGGGCCGGATACGCAGTATTTT.